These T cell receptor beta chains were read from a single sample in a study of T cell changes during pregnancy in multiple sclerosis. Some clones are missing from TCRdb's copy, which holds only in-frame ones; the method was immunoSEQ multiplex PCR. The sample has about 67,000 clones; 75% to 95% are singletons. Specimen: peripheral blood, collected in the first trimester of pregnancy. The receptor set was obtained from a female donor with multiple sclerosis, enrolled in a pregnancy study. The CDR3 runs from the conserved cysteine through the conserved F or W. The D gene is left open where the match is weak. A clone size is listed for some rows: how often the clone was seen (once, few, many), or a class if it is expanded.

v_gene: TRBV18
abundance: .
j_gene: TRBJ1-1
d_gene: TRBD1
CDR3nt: TGTGCCAGCTCACCCCTCGACAGGGCGGGCACTGAAGCTTTCTTT
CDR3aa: CASSPLDRAGTEAFF

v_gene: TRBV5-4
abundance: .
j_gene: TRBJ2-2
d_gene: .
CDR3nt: TGTGCCAGCAGCCAGACTAGTGAGAACACCGGGGAGCTGTTTTTT
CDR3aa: CASSQTSENTGELFF

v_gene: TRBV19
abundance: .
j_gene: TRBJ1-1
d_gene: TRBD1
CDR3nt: TGTGCCAGTGGGACAGGGTACACTGAAGCTTTCTTT
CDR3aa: CASGTGYTEAFF

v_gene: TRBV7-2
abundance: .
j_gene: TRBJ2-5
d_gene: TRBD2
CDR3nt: TGTGCCAGCACCGACCTCAGCGGGGGACAACAAGAGACCCAGTACTTC
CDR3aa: CASTDLSGGQQETQYF

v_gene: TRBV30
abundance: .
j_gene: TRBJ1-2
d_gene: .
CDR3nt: TGTGCCTGGGCCTCCTGGTTGGGGGCTCCCAAGTATGGCTACACCTTC
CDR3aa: CAWASWLGAPKYGYTF

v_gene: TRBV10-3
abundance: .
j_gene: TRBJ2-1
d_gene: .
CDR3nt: TGTGCCATCAGTGAGCTGGGGGCCGGCAATGAGCAGTTCTTC
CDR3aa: CAISELGAGNEQFF

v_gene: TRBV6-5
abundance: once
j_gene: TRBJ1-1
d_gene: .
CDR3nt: TGTGCCAGCAGTTACCAGACAGGAAACACTGAAGCTTTCTTT
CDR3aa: CASSYQTGNTEAFF

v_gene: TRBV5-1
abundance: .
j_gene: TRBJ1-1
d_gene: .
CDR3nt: TGCGCCAGCAGCTTATCTGCTGGGAGGCAAACCAACACTGAAGCTTTCTTT
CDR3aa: CASSLSAGRQTNTEAFF

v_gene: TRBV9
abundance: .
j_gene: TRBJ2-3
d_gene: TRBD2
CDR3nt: TGTGCCAGCAGCGTAGGGCCGGGGGGACCCACAGATACGCAGTATTTT
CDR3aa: CASSVGPGGPTDTQYF

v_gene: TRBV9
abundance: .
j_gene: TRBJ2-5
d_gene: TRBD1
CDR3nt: TGTGCCAGCAGCGTGGGACAGGCGAAAGAGACCCAGTACTTC
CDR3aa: CASSVGQAKETQYF

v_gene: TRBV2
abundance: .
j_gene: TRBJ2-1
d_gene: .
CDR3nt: TGTGCCAGCAGTGATGTCAGGTACGAGCAGTTCTTC
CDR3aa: CASSDVRYEQFF

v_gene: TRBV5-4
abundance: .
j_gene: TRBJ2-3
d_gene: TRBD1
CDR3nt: TGTGCCAGCAGCCGACGGACAGGGAGCACAGATACGCAGTATTTT
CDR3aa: CASSRRTGSTDTQYF

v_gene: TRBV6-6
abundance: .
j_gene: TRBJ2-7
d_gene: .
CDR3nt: TGTGCCAGCAGTTACGGTTTGCGGGCCAAATCCTACGAGCAGTACTTC
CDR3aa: CASSYGLRAKSYEQYF

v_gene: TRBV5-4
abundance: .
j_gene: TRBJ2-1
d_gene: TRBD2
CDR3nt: TGTGCCAGCAGCGGGGGACTAGCGGGGAGCTCCTACAATGAGCAGTTCTTC
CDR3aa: CASSGGLAGSSYNEQFF

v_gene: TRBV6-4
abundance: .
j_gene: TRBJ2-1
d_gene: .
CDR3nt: TGTGCCAGCAGTGACGGTAACAGTAACAATGAGCAGTTCTTC
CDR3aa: CASSDGNSNNEQFF

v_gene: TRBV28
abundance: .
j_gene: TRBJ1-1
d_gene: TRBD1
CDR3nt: TGTGCCAGCAAACCGACAGGGGTTGTGGCGAACACTGAAGCTTTCTTT
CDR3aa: CASKPTGVVANTEAFF

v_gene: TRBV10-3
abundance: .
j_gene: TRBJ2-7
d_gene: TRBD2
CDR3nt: TGTGCCATCAGTGAGTCGCGGGCTAGCGGGGGGTACGAGCAGTACTTC
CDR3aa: CAISESRASGGYEQYF

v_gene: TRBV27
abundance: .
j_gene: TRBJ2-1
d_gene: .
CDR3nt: TGTGCCAGCAGTTTAAGAATGAATGCGGATGAGCAGTTCTTC
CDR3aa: CASSLRMNADEQFF

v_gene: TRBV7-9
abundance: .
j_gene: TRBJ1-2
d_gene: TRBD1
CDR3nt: TGTGCCAGCAGCTTAGCGGCAGGGGGCAGCTATGGCTACACCTTC
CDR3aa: CASSLAAGGSYGYTF

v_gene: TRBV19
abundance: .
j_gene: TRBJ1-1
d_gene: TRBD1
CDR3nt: TGTGCCAGTCGGGTTCAAGGGGGCAGGACTGAAGCTTTCTTT
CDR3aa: CASRVQGGRTEAFF

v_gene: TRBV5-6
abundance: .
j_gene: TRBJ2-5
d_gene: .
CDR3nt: TGTGCCAGCAGCTTGACGGCGAGGGAAGAGACCCAGTACTTC
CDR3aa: CASSLTAREETQYF

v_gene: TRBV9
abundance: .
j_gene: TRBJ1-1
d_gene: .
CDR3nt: TGTGCCAGCAGCGTCGTCACAGGACCGAACACTGAAGCTTTCTTT
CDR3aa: CASSVVTGPNTEAFF

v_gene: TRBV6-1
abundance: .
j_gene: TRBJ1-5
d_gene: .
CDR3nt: TGTGCCAGCAGCGCAGGTTATAGCAATCAGCCCCAGCATTTT
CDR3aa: CASSAGYSNQPQHF

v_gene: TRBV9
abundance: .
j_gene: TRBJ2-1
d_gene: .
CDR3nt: TGTGCCAGCAGCGCTACTCTCGGGGTGAGCTCCTACAATGAGCAGTTCTTC
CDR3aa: CASSATLGVSSYNEQFF

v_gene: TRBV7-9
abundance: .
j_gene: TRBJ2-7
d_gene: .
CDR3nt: TGTGCCAGCAGCTTACGGGAATCCAGCGAGCAGTACTTC
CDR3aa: CASSLRESSEQYF

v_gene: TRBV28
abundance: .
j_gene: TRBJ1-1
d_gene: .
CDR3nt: TGTGCCAGCAGCCCTGCAAGCGCCCTAAGAGGGAACACTGAAGCTTTCTTT
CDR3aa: CASSPASALRGNTEAFF

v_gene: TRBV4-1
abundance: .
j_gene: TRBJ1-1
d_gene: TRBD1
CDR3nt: TGCGCCAGCAGCCAATTGACAGGGTTGAACACTGAAGCTTTCTTT
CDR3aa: CASSQLTGLNTEAFF

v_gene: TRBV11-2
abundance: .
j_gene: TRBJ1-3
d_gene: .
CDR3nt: TGTGCCAGCAGCTTGACTCACACAAAGACTGGAAACACCATATATTTT
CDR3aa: CASSLTHTKTGNTIYF

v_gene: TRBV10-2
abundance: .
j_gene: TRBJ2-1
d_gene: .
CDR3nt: TGCGCCAGCAGTGGGCTTGGCGGCAATGAGCAGTTCTTC
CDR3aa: CASSGLGGNEQFF

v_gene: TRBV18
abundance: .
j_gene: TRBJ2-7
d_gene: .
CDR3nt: TGTGCCAGCTCACCACGTACCGAGGGACACCTCATCTACGAGCAGTACTTC
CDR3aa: CASSPRTEGHLIYEQYF

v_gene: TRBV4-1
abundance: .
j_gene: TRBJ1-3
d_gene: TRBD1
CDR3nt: TGCGCCAGCAGCCAAGCCCAGCCAGGGGGTAATGGAAACACCATATATTTT
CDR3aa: CASSQAQPGGNGNTIYF

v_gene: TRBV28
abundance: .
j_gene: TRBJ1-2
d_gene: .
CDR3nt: TGTGCCAGCAGTATTCCGGGACATTGGAGTGGCTACACCTTC
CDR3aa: CASSIPGHWSGYTF

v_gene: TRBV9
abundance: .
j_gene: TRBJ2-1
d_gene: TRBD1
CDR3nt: TGTGCCAGCAGCGTATTCCCCAGGGGGTACGACAATGAGCAGTTCTTC
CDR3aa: CASSVFPRGYDNEQFF